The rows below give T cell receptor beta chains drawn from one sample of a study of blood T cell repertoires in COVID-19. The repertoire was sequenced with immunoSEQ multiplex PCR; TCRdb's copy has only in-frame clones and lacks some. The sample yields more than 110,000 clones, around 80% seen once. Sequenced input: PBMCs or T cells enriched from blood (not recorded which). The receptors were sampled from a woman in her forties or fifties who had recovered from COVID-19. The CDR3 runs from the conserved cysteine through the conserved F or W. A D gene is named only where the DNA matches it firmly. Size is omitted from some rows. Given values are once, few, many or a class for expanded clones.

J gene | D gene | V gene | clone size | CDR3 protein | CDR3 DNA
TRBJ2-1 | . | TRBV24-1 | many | CATSDFEGEDDEQFF | TGTGCCACCAGTGATTTCGAAGGGGAAGACGATGAGCAGTTCTTC
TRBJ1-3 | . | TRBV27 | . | CASRRTSTGNTIYF | TGTGCCAGCAGGCGGACATCCACTGGAAACACCATATATTTT
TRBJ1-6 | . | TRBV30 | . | CAWSVMTDNSPLHF | TGTGCCTGGAGTGTAATGACAGATAATTCACCCCTCCACTTT
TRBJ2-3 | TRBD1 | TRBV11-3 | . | CASSLRTGGDTQYF | TGTGCCAGCAGCCTGCGGACAGGGGGAGATACGCAGTATTTT
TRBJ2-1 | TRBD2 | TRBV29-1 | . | CSVENWEGSSYNEQFF | TGCAGCGTTGAAAATTGGGAGGGAAGCTCCTACAATGAGCAGTTCTTC
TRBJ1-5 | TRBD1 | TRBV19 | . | CASMRTGAYSNQPQHF | TGTGCCAGTATGAGGACAGGGGCGTATAGCAATCAGCCCCAGCATTTT
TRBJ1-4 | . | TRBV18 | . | CASSPSQGGEKLFF | TGTGCCAGCTCACCGTCGCAGGGCGGTGAAAAACTGTTTTTT
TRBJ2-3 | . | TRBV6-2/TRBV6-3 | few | CASSRWTPGDTQYF | TGTGCCAGCAGTAGGTGGACCCCGGGGGATACGCAGTATTTT
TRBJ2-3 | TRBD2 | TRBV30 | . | CAWSATTLAGGPADTQYF | TGTGCCTGGAGCGCTACGACTTTAGCGGGGGGGCCGGCAGATACGCAGTATTTT
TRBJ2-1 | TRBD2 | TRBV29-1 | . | CSVDGAGGGVNEQFF | TGCAGCGTTGATGGCGCGGGGGGGGGCGTCAATGAGCAGTTCTTC
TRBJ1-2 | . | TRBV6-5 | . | CASSYSAGTNYGYTF | TGTGCCAGCAGTTACTCGGCAGGGACTAACTATGGCTACACCTTC
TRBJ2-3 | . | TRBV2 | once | CASSEGRRVSLADTQYF | TGTGCCAGCAGTGAAGGTCGCAGGGTAAGCTTGGCAGATACGCAGTATTTT
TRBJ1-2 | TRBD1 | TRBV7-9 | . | CASSTDRGRGGYTF | TGTGCCAGCAGCACGGACAGGGGGCGCGGCGGCTACACCTTC